This is a list of T cell receptor beta chains from one sample in a study of shared clonotypes between healthy human individuals. Only in-frame clones appear in the TCRdb table, and some are missing; sequencing was by immunoSEQ multiplex PCR. The sample has 2 million to 2.5 million clones, about 94% seen once. Source material: naive CD8+ T cells sorted from blood. The receptors shown here come from a man younger than 35 in good health. The CDR3 runs from the conserved cysteine through the conserved F or W. The D gene is left open where the match is weak. Clone size is not always given. Where it is, it says once, few, many or a class for expanded clones.

>TRBV11-2|TRBJ2-1|NA|TRBD1
CASSLDLTGGAEFF
TGTGCCAGCAGCTTGGACCTCACAGGGGGCGCCGAGTTCTTC
>TRBV27|TRBJ2-1|NA|TRBD1
CASSLGTGRNNEQFF
TGTGCCAGCAGTTTAGGGACAGGGCGTAACAATGAGCAGTTCTTC
>TRBV30|TRBJ1-6|once|NA
CAWSVVRFLSYNSPLHF
TGTGCCTGGAGTGTAGTTCGCTTTCTCTCCTATAATTCACCCCTCCACTTT
>TRBV4-2|TRBJ2-5|NA|TRBD2
CASSQDNLAGVTQYF
TGTGCCAGCAGCCAAGATAATCTAGCGGGGGTAACCCAGTACTTC
>TRBV25-1|TRBJ2-7|NA|NA
CASSRAVPSYEQYF
TGTGCCAGCAGTCGGGCAGTGCCTTCCTACGAGCAGTACTTC
>TRBV25-1|TRBJ1-1|NA|NA
CASSLPGMNTEAFF
TGTGCCAGCAGTCTGCCCGGGATGAACACTGAAGCTTTCTTT
>TRBV14|TRBJ1-1|NA|NA
CASSQVGVQLREREQAFF
TGTGCCAGCAGCCAAGTGGGCGTCCAGTTAAGGGAGAGGGAGCAAGCTTTCTTT
>TRBV20-1|TRBJ2-5|NA|NA
CSPQGGETQYF
TGCAGTCCACAGGGAGGTGAGACCCAGTACTTC
>TRBV5-6|TRBJ2-3|once|NA
CASSLYGGSSTDTQYF
TGTGCCAGCAGCTTGTACGGGGGCTCTAGCACAGATACGCAGTATTTT
>TRBV4-1|TRBJ2-7|NA|TRBD1
CASSQDRGSEQYF
TGCGCCAGCAGCCAAGACAGGGGGTCTGAGCAGTACTTC
>TRBV5-1|TRBJ1-1|once|TRBD1
CASSLGQGYGAEAFF
TGCGCCAGCAGCTTGGGACAGGGGTATGGGGCTGAAGCTTTCTTT
>TRBV7-9|TRBJ2-5|NA|NA
CASSSEAGTQYF
TGTGCCAGCAGCTCGGAAGCAGGGACCCAGTACTTC
>TRBV4-2|TRBJ1-6|NA|TRBD1
CASSQTGGISSYNSPLHF
TGTGCCAGCAGCCAGACAGGGGGCATAAGCTCCTATAATTCACCCCTCCACTTT
>TRBV13|TRBJ2-2|NA|TRBD1
CASSPRQGSNTGELFF
TGTGCCAGCAGCCCGCGACAGGGATCGAACACCGGGGAGCTGTTTTTT
>TRBV4-3|TRBJ2-2|NA|NA
CASSQDQFRGTGELFF
TGCGCCAGCAGCCAAGATCAATTCAGGGGTACCGGGGAGCTGTTTTTT
>TRBV29-1|TRBJ2-7|NA|TRBD1
CSVVPGQGFYEQYF
TGCAGCGTTGTCCCGGGACAGGGGTTCTACGAGCAGTACTTC
>TRBV28|TRBJ1-1|NA|NA
CASSLWDSTEAFF
TGTGCCAGCAGTTTATGGGACAGCACTGAAGCTTTCTTT
>TRBV4-1|TRBJ2-7|NA|NA
CASSPRWLGPVYEQYF
TGCGCCAGTAGCCCAAGATGGCTGGGACCTGTCTACGAGCAGTACTTC
>TRBV5-4|TRBJ2-7|NA|NA
CASSLQGRKSYEQYF
TGTGCCAGCAGCCTTCAGGGGAGGAAGTCCTACGAGCAGTACTTC
>TRBV2|TRBJ1-4|NA|NA
CASSEVTTRFTNEKLFF
TGTGCCAGCAGTGAAGTGACGACGCGGTTCACTAATGAAAAACTGTTTTTT
>TRBV9|TRBJ2-1|NA|TRBD2
CASSATSGGNNEQFF
TGTGCCAGCAGCGCGACTAGCGGGGGAAACAATGAGCAGTTCTTC
>TRBV19|TRBJ2-7|NA|TRBD2
CASSMSGSPYEQYF
TGTGCCAGTAGTATGAGCGGGAGCCCCTACGAGCAGTACTTC
>TRBV4-3|TRBJ1-6|NA|NA
CASSKDPTYNSPLHF
TGCGCCAGCAGCAAGGACCCGACCTATAATTCACCCCTCCACTTT
>TRBV9|TRBJ2-7|NA|NA
CASSVAGSAHYEQYF
TGTGCCAGCAGCGTAGCTGGGAGCGCCCACTACGAGCAGTACTTC
>TRBV5-6|TRBJ1-2|NA|TRBD1
CASSFGTGGAYTF
TGTGCCAGCAGCTTCGGGACAGGGGGCGCGTACACCTTC
>TRBV4-1|TRBJ1-2|NA|NA
CASSPRDIPLYGYTF
TGCGCCAGCAGCCCCCGGGACATACCTCTCTATGGCTACACCTTC
>TRBV9|TRBJ2-7|once|TRBD2
CASSPRTSGDEQYF
TGTGCCAGCAGCCCCAGGACTAGCGGGGACGAGCAGTACTTC
>TRBV5-6|TRBJ1-2|NA|TRBD1
CASSPGQAGYTF
TGTGCCAGCAGCCCTGGACAGGCTGGCTACACCTTC
>TRBV27|TRBJ1-5|NA|NA
CASSYQGNQPQHF
TGTGCCAGCAGTTACCAGGGCAATCAGCCCCAGCATTTT
>TRBV6-6|TRBJ1-1|NA|NA
CASSYGVWGSSEAFF
TGTGCCAGCAGTTACGGGGTTTGGGGAAGCTCTGAAGCTTTCTTT
>TRBV4-1|TRBJ2-2|NA|NA
CASSLSSGGELFF
TGCGCCAGCAGCCTGTCTTCGGGGGGGGAGCTGTTTTTT
>TRBV9|TRBJ1-1|NA|TRBD1
CASSGQQGSTEAFF
TGTGCCAGCAGCGGCCAACAGGGGTCCACTGAAGCTTTCTTT
>TRBV7-9|TRBJ2-3|NA|NA
CASSSIPSPSTDTQYF
TGTGCCAGCAGCTCCATTCCCAGTCCTAGCACAGATACGCAGTATTTT
>TRBV27|TRBJ1-2|NA|NA
CASSLSTDHGYTF
TGTGCCAGCAGTTTATCGACGGACCATGGCTACACCTTC